This T cell receptor beta chain was retrieved from a study of beta chain features in type 1 diabetes. Over 95% purity was reached by all sorted populations. Study-level points and caveats: Patients with type 1 diabetes carried fewer insertions and had more deletions at their VDJ junctions. Patients and controls would share equally any PCR tilt toward shorter templates.

Expressed TCRB transcripts were sequenced because the entire RNA isolate underwent reverse transcription. The study sequenced naive, central memory and regulatory T cell samples to an average of around 3.4 million reads. Profiled with immunoSEQ multiplex PCR; TCRdb holds only in-frame clones, not every one. The sample lists fewer than 900,000 clones; 15% to 20% were seen once. The CDR3 runs to 13 residues. The germline CDR1 and CDR2 sequences are LNHNV and YYDKDF (reference sequence). V lost 6 bases to trimming and J lost 9 bases, with 15 bases between them. This clone has more than one count but fewer than ten. Its antigen is still unknown.

V gene TRBV15 combines with J gene TRBJ2-1; no definite D call. Sequencing was carried out using naive CD4+ T cells from blood. The source is a woman younger than 30 in good health. CDR3 residues: CATRDLQFGEQFF. Written as DNA, the CDR3 is TGTGCCACCAGGGACCTTCAATTTGGTGAGCAGTTCTTC.